This TCR beta chain was identified during a study of graft-versus-host responses after intestinal transplantation. About this clone itself: Its specificity is unknown.

CDR1 GTSNPN and CDR2 SVGIG come from the germline V gene (reference sequence). This CDR3 has 14 amino acids. V shed 2 bases, J shed 4 bases, and the junction held 5 bases outside the gene matches. The method was immunoSEQ multiplex PCR; TCRdb's version includes in-frame clones alone and lacks a portion of them. The sample holds about 100,000 clones, over 75% seen once. The source material was unstimulated CD4+ T cells sorted from spleen or lymph node cells, sampled before transplant. The genes are TRBV30 and TRBJ2-5; 9 nucleotides line up with TRBD2. The source is a human donor who was the organ donor for an intestinal transplant. The CDR3 is CAWSWAGGLETQYF. The CDR3 coding sequence is TGTGCCTGGAGTTGGGCGGGGGGGCTAGAGACCCAGTACTTC.